This T cell receptor beta chain was sequenced during a study of OX40 agonist ivuxolimab in advanced cancers. At the level of the study: Past anti-PD-1, anti-PD-L1 or anti-CTLA-4 therapy was accepted, and 30% to 50% had received some.

Measured with immunoSEQ multiplex PCR; TCRdb has only the in-frame clones, and not every one. The repertoire holds tens of thousands of clones, with approximately 80% as singletons. Broader study findings: In general, CD8+ T cells held more expanded clones than CD4+ did, on average.

Concerning this clone itself: Its antigen remains unknown.

This clonotype was sampled from an adult with an advanced solid tumor such as melanoma, head and neck, liver or kidney cancer. The sequences come from CD4+ or CD8+ T cells sorted from blood, collected in a trial of the OX40 agonist ivuxolimab.

In nucleotides, the CDR3 is TGTGCCAGCAGCGAGGGGGTTGACCCCACTCAGCCCCAGCATTTT. Translated, it gives CASSEGVDPTQPQHF. The V gene is TRBV9, the J gene TRBJ1-5; perhaps TRBD1 as D (6 bases). CDR3 length equals 15 residues. V was shortened by 3 bases and J by 6 bases, with 16 bases between the two germline ends. CDR1 is SGDLS and CDR2 is YYNGEE in the germline V gene.